This T cell receptor (beta chain) is from a study of OX40 agonist ivuxolimab in advanced cancers. Overall study results and limits: It was also the case that some nonresponders had low normalized T-cell clonal expansion. Dosing at 0.1 to 3.0 mg/kg was accompanied by clonal expansion of CD4+ and CD8+ blood T cells by week 6. The average count of expanded clones was higher among CD8+ T cells than among CD4+.

Unmatched junction bases numbered 12, after V lost 2 bases and J lost 4 bases. The CDR3 loop spans 18 amino acids. CDR1 and CDR2 (germline): PRHDT, FYEKMQ (reference sequence). Turning to this clone: Its antigen is not identified.

Clones were sequenced by immunoSEQ multiplex PCR, and TCRdb holds only the in-frame ones, with some missing. The repertoire holds some 69,000 clones, with just over 90% as singletons. The sample here was CD4+ or CD8+ T cells sorted from blood, taken in a trial of the OX40 agonist ivuxolimab. This sequence originates from an adult with an advanced solid tumor such as melanoma, head and neck, liver or kidney cancer. V and J are TRBV13 and TRBJ2-1, with 9 bases fitting TRBD2. CDR3 protein: CASSLYSGGLAFYNEQFF. CDR3 sequence (DNA): TGTGCCAGCAGCTTATATTCTGGGGGACTAGCATTTTACAATGAGCAGTTCTTC.